Sequencing of this T cell receptor (beta chain) was carried out in a study of brain T cells in children with intractable seizures. Findings and limits, study-wide: Only CDR3 sequence similarity suggested viral specificity, without known HCMV serostatus. Pre- and post-surgery blood differed in depth, so pre-surgery absences may be undersampling.

To note about this clone: What it recognizes is unknown.

Sequenced by immunoSEQ multiplex PCR; TCRdb stores in-frame clones only, minus some. The data show 95,000 to 120,000 clones, with 94% seen just once and about 4% held by the top ten. Surgery cases with the highest brain T cell transcript signatures were chosen for sequencing. Patients received at least one anti-epileptic drug before surgery. This CDR3 has 16 amino acids. Losses at the gene ends were 6 bases for V and 0 bases for J; bases not matched to a gene: 5. CDR1 is WNHNN and CDR2 is SYGVQD in the germline V gene (reference sequence). The TCR comes from a boy in the first two years of life with hemimegalencephaly and intractable seizures. Material: peripheral blood, obtained at surgery. V is TRBV10-1 and J is TRBJ2-2; TRBD1 matches at 9 bases. CDR3 bases: TGCGCCAGCAGGGGGACAGGGATTACGAACACCGGGGAGCTGTTTTTT. Translating it yields CASRGTGITNTGELFF.